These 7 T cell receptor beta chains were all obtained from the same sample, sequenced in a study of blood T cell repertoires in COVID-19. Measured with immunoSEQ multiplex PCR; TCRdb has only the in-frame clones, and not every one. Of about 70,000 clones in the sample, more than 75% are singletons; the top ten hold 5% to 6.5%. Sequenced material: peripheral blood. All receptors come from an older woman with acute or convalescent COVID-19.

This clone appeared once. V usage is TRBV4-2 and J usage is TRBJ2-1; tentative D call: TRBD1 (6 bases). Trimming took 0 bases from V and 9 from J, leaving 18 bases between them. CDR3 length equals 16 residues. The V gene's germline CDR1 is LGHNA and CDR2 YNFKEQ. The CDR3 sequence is CASSQEATGLSGEQFF. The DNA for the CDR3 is TGTGCCAGCAGCCAAGAGGCAACAGGGCTGTCGGGTGAGCAGTTCTTC.

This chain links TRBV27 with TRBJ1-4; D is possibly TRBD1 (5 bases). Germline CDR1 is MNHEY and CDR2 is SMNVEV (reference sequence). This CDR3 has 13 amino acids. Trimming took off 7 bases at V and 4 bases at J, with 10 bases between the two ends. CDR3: CASTTVGNEKLFF. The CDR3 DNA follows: TGTGCCAGCACGACAGTCGGTAATGAAAAACTGTTTTTT.

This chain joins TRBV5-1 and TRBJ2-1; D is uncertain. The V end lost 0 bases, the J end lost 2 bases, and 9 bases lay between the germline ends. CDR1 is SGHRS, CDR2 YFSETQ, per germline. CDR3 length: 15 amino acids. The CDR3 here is CASSLGDTPYNEQFF. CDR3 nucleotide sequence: TGCGCCAGCAGCTTGGGTGACACCCCCTACAATGAGCAGTTCTTC.

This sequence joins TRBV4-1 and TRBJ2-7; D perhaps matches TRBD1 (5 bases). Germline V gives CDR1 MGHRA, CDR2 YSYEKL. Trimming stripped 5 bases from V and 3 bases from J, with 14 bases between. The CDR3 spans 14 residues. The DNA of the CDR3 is TGCGCCAGCAGCACAGGCCCGAGTAACTACGAGCAGTACTTC. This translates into CASSTGPSNYEQYF.

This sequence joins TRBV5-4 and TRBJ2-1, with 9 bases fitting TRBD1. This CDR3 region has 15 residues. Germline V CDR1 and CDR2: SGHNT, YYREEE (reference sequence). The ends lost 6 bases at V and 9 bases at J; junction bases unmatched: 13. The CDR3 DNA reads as TGTGCCAGCATGCCCGGGGGACAGGGCATCACTGAGCAGTTCTTC. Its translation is CASMPGGQGITEQFF.

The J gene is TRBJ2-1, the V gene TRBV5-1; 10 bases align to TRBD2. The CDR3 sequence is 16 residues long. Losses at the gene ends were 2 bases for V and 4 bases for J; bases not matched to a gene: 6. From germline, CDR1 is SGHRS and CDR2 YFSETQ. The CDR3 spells CASSFSSGGSYNEQFF. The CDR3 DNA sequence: TGCGCCAGCAGCTTTTCTAGCGGGGGCTCATACAATGAGCAGTTCTTC.

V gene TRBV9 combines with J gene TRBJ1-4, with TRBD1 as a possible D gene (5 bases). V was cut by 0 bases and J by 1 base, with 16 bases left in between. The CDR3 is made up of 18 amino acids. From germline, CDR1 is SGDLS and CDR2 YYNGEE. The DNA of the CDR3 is TGTGCCAGCAGCGTAGAATCGGGACTAACCTTAACTAATGAAAAACTGTTTTTT. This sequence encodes CASSVESGLTLTNEKLFF.